The 17 T cell receptor beta chains below all came from one sample that was sequenced in a study of blood T cell repertoires in COVID-19. TCRdb keeps only in-frame clones here, not all; method: immunoSEQ multiplex PCR. This sample yields tens of thousands of clones, of which approximately 84% are seen a single time; 13% belongs to the top ten. Sequenced material: peripheral blood. Source of these receptors: a man in his fifties or sixties with COVID-19, enrolled during active disease.

This clone was seen a handful of times. The chain has TRBV5-4 and TRBJ1-6, with 9 bases matching TRBD1. After removal of 5 bases from V and 3 bases from J, the junction contained 6 bases not matched to a gene. The CDR3 extends over 16 amino acids. Germline V gene data show CDR1 as SGHNT and CDR2 as YYREEE (reference sequence). This CDR3 is CASRTDRGDYNSPLHF. The DNA of the CDR3 is TGTGCCAGCAGAACCGACAGGGGGGACTATAATTCACCCCTCCACTTT.

V is TRBV5-1 and J is TRBJ1-1; D unclear. Germline V lookup: CDR1 SGHRS, CDR2 YFSETQ. The CDR3 runs to 13 residues. The V gene lost 4 bases and the J gene lost 1 base, with 8 bases spanning the gap. CDR3 sequence reads: CASSGQWNTEAFF. The DNA for the CDR3 is TGCGCCAGCAGCGGCCAATGGAACACTGAAGCTTTCTTT.

The table lists this clone with a count of one. The V call is TRBV5-1, the J call TRBJ1-1; D is possibly TRBD1 (6 bases). The CDR3 covers 14 residues. Trimming left V 3 bases short and J 1 base short, with 10 bases between. Germline assignment: CDR1 SGHRS and CDR2 YFSETQ. CDR3 region: CASSSWTANTEAFF. In DNA form, the CDR3 reads TGCGCCAGCAGCTCTTGGACAGCGAACACTGAAGCTTTCTTT.

This clone was picked up a small number of times. The V call is TRBV19, the J call TRBJ1-2, with D perhaps TRBD1 (6 bases). Germline V gives CDR1 LNHDA, CDR2 SQIVND (reference sequence). The V end lost 5 bases, the J end lost 5 bases, and 12 bases lay between the germline ends. This CDR3 has 13 residues. The CDR3 coding sequence is TGTGCCAGTAGTCCCCGAGGACAGTATGGCTACACCTTC. Translating it yields CASSPRGQYGYTF.

This rearrangement joins TRBV6-6 to TRBJ2-1; no definite D call. Trimming pared 2 bases from V and 7 bases from J, leaving 9 bases between. CDR3 size: 13 residues. From germline, CDR1 is MNHNY and CDR2 SVGAGI (reference sequence). CDR3 in amino acids: CASSYGPTNEQFF. Written as DNA, the CDR3 is TGTGCCAGCAGTTACGGCCCAACAAATGAGCAGTTCTTC.

The V and J genes are TRBV19 and TRBJ2-3, with 7 positions matching TRBD2. J was trimmed by 0 bases and V by 4 bases; bases with no gene match: 7. The CDR3 length is 16 residues. Germline values: CDR1 LNHDA, CDR2 SQIVND (reference sequence). The DNA for the CDR3 is TGTGCCAGTAGTACTACTTACGGGGGGAGCACAGATACGCAGTATTTT. Translating gives CASSTTYGGSTDTQYF.

The chain combines TRBV12-3 or TRBV12-4 with TRBJ2-5, with D unclear. The length of the CDR3 is 13 residues. V was trimmed by 3 bases and J by 2 bases, leaving 7 bases between them. The CDR3 here is CASSLNNQETQYF. The CDR3 DNA follows: TGTGCCAGCAGTTTGAACAATCAAGAGACCCAGTACTTC.

The chain is built from TRBV2 and TRBJ2-2; possible D gene TRBD2, 5 bases. The CDR3 runs 12 residues. V was clipped by 7 bases and J by 7 bases, with 10 bases between them. The germline gives CDR1 SNHLY, CDR2 FYNNEI. This chain's CDR3 is CASTRDYGELFF. In DNA form, the CDR3 reads TGTGCCAGCACGAGGGATTACGGGGAGCTGTTTTTT.

The chain combines TRBV9 with TRBJ2-1; the match to TRBD2 covers 12 bases. The V and J ends lost 4 bases and 5 bases, in that order; junction bases with no gene match: 4. The CDR3 runs 15 residues. Germline loops: CDR1 SGDLS, CDR2 YYNGEE. CDR3 DNA sequence: TGTGCCAGCAGCCCCCGGACTAGCGGGGACAATGAGCAGTTCTTC. As protein: CASSPRTSGDNEQFF.

The chain joins TRBV5-1 to TRBJ1-1; D perhaps matches TRBD1 (5 bases). In germline, CDR1 is SGHRS, CDR2 YFSETQ. This CDR3 has 14 residues. The V end lost 7 bases, the J end lost 0 bases, and 13 bases lay between the germline ends. CDR3 in DNA: TGCGCCAGCGCGGGGGAGGGAGTGAACACTGAAGCTTTCTTT. Translating gives CASAGEGVNTEAFF.

The chain is built from TRBV9 and TRBJ1-2; 7 nucleotides match TRBD1. In germline, CDR1 is SGDLS, CDR2 YYNGEE. The CDR3 covers 14 residues. The junction had 12 bases not matched to a gene; V was cut back by 6 bases and J by 7 bases. CDR3: CASTGGQGDGGYTF. CDR3 DNA: TGTGCCAGCACTGGGGGGCAGGGGGACGGTGGCTACACCTTC.

The chain joins TRBV12-3 or TRBV12-4 to TRBJ1-1; perhaps TRBD1 as D (5 bases). V lost 3 bases and J 5 bases, leaving 10 bases between the germline ends. The CDR3 loop spans 13 amino acids. CDR3 amino acids: CASSLGPRTEAFF. The CDR3 DNA reads TGTGCCAGCAGTTTGGGGCCGCGGACTGAAGCTTTCTTT.

This chain joins TRBV5-1 and TRBJ2-5; TRBD2 is a possible D gene (5 bases). The CDR3 has 15 residues. Trimming stripped 0 bases from V and 1 base from J, with 10 bases between. Per the germline V gene, CDR1 is SGHRS and CDR2 is YFSETQ. The CDR3, as DNA: TGCGCCAGCAGCTTGGAGGGCGGGTCCCAAGAGACCCAGTACTTC. This translates into CASSLEGGSQETQYF.

The V and J genes are TRBV12-3 or TRBV12-4 and TRBJ1-3; D call uncertain. Between the trimmed V and J ends, which lost 7 bases and 8 bases, there was a span of 15 bases. This CDR3 spans 13 amino acids. This CDR3 is CASMLPGSDTIYF. CDR3 nucleotides: TGTGCCAGCATGCTCCCCGGGTCAGACACCATATATTTT.

This chain connects TRBV12-3 or TRBV12-4 to TRBJ2-3; D might be TRBD1 (6 bases). V was clipped by 4 bases and J by 14 bases, with 13 bases between them. This CDR3 contains 11 residues. CDR3 DNA sequence: TGTGCCAGCAGTTATAACAGGGTGGCGTATTTT. Its translation is CASSYNRVAYF.

The rearrangement uses TRBV4-2 and TRBJ2-1, with D unclear. The germline CDR1 and CDR2 sequences are LGHNA and YNFKEQ. This CDR3 is built from 12 residues. Trimming stripped 4 bases from V and 7 bases from J, with 8 bases between. The CDR3 coding sequence is TGTGCCAGCAGCCTAGACCTTAATGAGCAGTTCTTC. As protein: CASSLDLNEQFF.

This clone was observed once. The chain links TRBV12-3 or TRBV12-4 to TRBJ1-2; 8 positions agree with TRBD1. This CDR3 comprises 12 residues. V lost 6 bases and J lost 8; bases outside the gene matches: 5. This chain's CDR3 is CASRTGEGGYTF. The CDR3, as DNA: TGTGCCAGCAGGACAGGGGAAGGAGGCTACACCTTC.